This T cell receptor beta chain originates from a study of blood T cell repertoires in COVID-19. Study-level background: The United States, Italy and Spain were the sources of the acute and convalescent COVID-19 samples.

Repertoires were generated with immunoSEQ multiplex PCR, while TCRdb's copy carries only in-frame clones and drops some. The table includes around 140,000 clones, roughly 80% detected once. The V gene's germline CDR1 is WSHSY and CDR2 SAAADI. This CDR3 contains 14 residues. V trimming: 10 bases; J trimming: 10 bases; junction bases outside the gene matches: 12. This clone turned up a few times. Sequencing was performed on peripheral blood. The receptor comes from a man between 45 and 60 years old with acute or convalescent COVID-19. The chain links TRBV10-2 to TRBJ1-6; 8 positions agree with TRBD1. CDR3 loop: CATQDRVEVSPLHF. DNA of the CDR3: TGCGCCACCCAGGACAGGGTTGAGGTCTCACCCCTCCACTTT.